A single sample is the source of the 3 T cell receptor beta chains below, sequenced in a study of vaccination effects on CD4 cells after COVID-19. Repertoires were generated with immunoSEQ multiplex PCR, while TCRdb's copy carries only in-frame clones and drops some. The sample yields about 60,000 clones, about four fifths seen once. These receptors have no known antigen. In the ViraFEST assay, antigen-specific CD4+ clonotypes were identified by expansion after peptide-pool stimulation. Cells that had been cultured for 10 days were the source of isolated CD4+ T cells. Specimen: CD4+ T cells from PBMCs cultured with HCoV-229E spike peptides, collected before COVID-19 vaccination. These receptors came from a human donor who received a COVID-19 vaccine.

This clone was observed a handful of times. The chain recombines TRBV24-1 with TRBJ1-1; D might be TRBD1 (6 bases). The CDR3 sequence is 11 residues long. The ends were cut back, 10 bases at V and 2 bases at J, with 7 bases in the middle. Per germline, CDR1 KGHDR and CDR2 SFDVKD. CDR3 sequence: CATQGNTEAFF. In DNA form, the CDR3 reads TGTGCCACACAGGGAAACACTGAAGCTTTCTTT.

J is TRBJ1-5 and V is TRBV6-5; TRBD1 aligns across 8 bases. The germline gives CDR1 MNHEY, CDR2 SVGAGI. The CDR3 has 14 amino acids. V was pared by 9 bases and J by 5 bases, with 9 bases of the junction left unmatched. The CDR3 DNA reads TGTGCCAGGCTGCACAAACAGGGGGATCAGCCCCAGCATTTT. It codes for CARLHKQGDQPQHF.

The rearrangement links TRBV2 to TRBJ1-5; D not resolved. The CDR3 contains 12 residues. V lost 2 bases, J lost 4 bases, and 3 bases lay in between. From germline, CDR1 is SNHLY and CDR2 FYNNEI. CDR3 region: CASSESNQPQHF. The CDR3 nucleotides are TGTGCCAGCAGTGAATCTAATCAGCCCCAGCATTTT. The whole variable domain, filled in from reference TRBV2 and TRBJ1-5, reads EPEVTQTPSHQVTQMGQEVILRCVPISNHLYFYWYRQILGQKVEFLVSFYNNEISEKSEIFDDQFSVERPDGSNFTLKIRSTKLEDSAMYFCASSESNQPQHFGDGTRLSIL.